Listed below are T cell receptor beta chains from one sample, sequenced in a study of CD8+ T cells in alopecia areata. Sequenced by immunoSEQ multiplex PCR; TCRdb stores in-frame clones only, minus some. The sample records fewer than 250,000 clones, roughly three fifths being singletons. Material: CD4+ T cells sorted from blood, obtained at week 4, from a patient treated with tofacitinib. These receptors were taken from a human donor with alopecia areata. Both conserved end residues are part of each CDR3. Fields, in order: J gene, D gene, clone size, V gene, CDR3 DNA, CDR3 protein. D genes are given only for firm matches. The listing skips clone size in some rows; elsewhere it reads once, few, many or a size class.

J: TRBJ1-2; D: TRBD1; size: .; V: TRBV5-6; DNA: TGTGCCAGCAGCTTGCAGGGGGCCGGTGGCTACACCTTC; CDR3: CASSLQGAGGYTF
J: TRBJ1-1; D: .; size: .; V: TRBV29-1; DNA: TGCAGCGCCACGGACAGACTTAACACTGAAGCTTTCTTT; CDR3: CSATDRLNTEAFF
J: TRBJ2-1; D: TRBD2; size: .; V: TRBV2; DNA: TGTGCCAGCAGTCGGACTAGCGGATACAATGAGCAGTTCTTC; CDR3: CASSRTSGYNEQFF
J: TRBJ2-2; D: .; size: once; V: TRBV29-1; DNA: TGCAGCGTGCGGGACACCGGGGAGCTGTTTTTT; CDR3: CSVRDTGELFF
J: TRBJ2-5; D: .; size: .; V: TRBV7-9; DNA: TGTGCCAGCCTCGGACAGCAGATAACCCAGTACTTC; CDR3: CASLGQQITQYF
J: TRBJ2-3; D: .; size: few; V: TRBV29-1; DNA: TGCAGCGTTGCAGGCAGGCTCACAGATACGCAGTATTTT; CDR3: CSVAGRLTDTQYF
J: TRBJ1-5; D: .; size: .; V: TRBV7-2; DNA: TGTGCCAGCAGCTCCAATAGCAATCAGCCCCAGCATTTT; CDR3: CASSSNSNQPQHF
J: TRBJ2-3; D: .; size: few; V: TRBV7-9; DNA: TGTGCCAGCAGCTTCACAGATACGCAGTATTTT; CDR3: CASSFTDTQYF
J: TRBJ1-5; D: .; size: few; V: TRBV2; DNA: TGTGCCAGCAGTGAACGACAGTCAAATCAGCCCCAGCATTTT; CDR3: CASSERQSNQPQHF
J: TRBJ1-1; D: .; size: once; V: TRBV4-3; DNA: TGCGCCAGCAGCCAAGGGCTGGGGCGTGAAGCTTTCTTT; CDR3: CASSQGLGREAFF
J: TRBJ1-2; D: TRBD1; size: .; V: TRBV29-1; DNA: TGCAGCGTTCGGGTAGGGGGCGCGTCCGGCTACACCTTC; CDR3: CSVRVGGASGYTF
J: TRBJ1-2; D: .; size: .; V: TRBV6-1; DNA: TGTGCCAGCAGTGCTCGACAGGCTAACTATGGCTACACCTTC; CDR3: CASSARQANYGYTF
J: TRBJ2-5; D: .; size: .; V: TRBV29-1; DNA: TGCAGCGTTGTCCGCCTGACTGGTTCCGGGGAGACCCAGTACTTC; CDR3: CSVVRLTGSGETQYF
J: TRBJ2-4; D: .; size: once; V: TRBV2; DNA: TGTGCCAGCAGTGAAGGGGCAGTGGAGGCAAAAAACATTCAGTACTTC; CDR3: CASSEGAVEAKNIQYF
J: TRBJ1-1; D: .; size: .; V: TRBV18; DNA: TGTGCCAGCTCACCCTCCGGGACAATGAACACTGAAGCTTTCTTT; CDR3: CASSPSGTMNTEAFF
J: TRBJ2-2; D: .; size: .; V: TRBV6-1; DNA: TGTGCCAGCAGTCCTACAAATCGACAGCACGGGGAGCTGTTTTTT; CDR3: CASSPTNRQHGELFF